Following are 2 T cell receptor beta chains from one sample sequenced in a study of blood T cell repertoires in COVID-19. TCRdb keeps only in-frame clones here, not all; method: immunoSEQ multiplex PCR. This sample carries around 250,000 clones, roughly 86% of them seen once, and the ten largest clones take approximately 6%. The sample consisted of peripheral blood. The source of these receptors is an elderly woman with COVID-19, enrolled during active disease.

This clone was detected only a few times. The chain combines TRBV19 with TRBJ2-3, with 10 positions matching TRBD2. CDR3 size: 15 residues. Unmatched junction bases numbered 5, after V lost 4 bases and J lost 4 bases. Germline V CDR1 and CDR2: LNHDA, SQIVND (reference sequence). CDR3 DNA: TGTGCCAGTAGTAATCGAGCGGGGGGGGCAGATACGCAGTATTTT. Translated, it gives CASSNRAGGADTQYF.

As DNA, the CDR3 is TGTGCCAGCCTTGGACAGCTCTATAGCAATCAGCCCCAGCATTTT. Protein sequence: CASLGQLYSNQPQHF. This chain links TRBV6-5 with TRBJ1-5; D is possibly TRBD1 (6 bases). Germline loops: CDR1 MNHEY, CDR2 SVGAGI. CDR3 length equals 15 residues. The V end lost 8 bases, the J end lost 0 bases, and 14 bases lay between the germline ends.